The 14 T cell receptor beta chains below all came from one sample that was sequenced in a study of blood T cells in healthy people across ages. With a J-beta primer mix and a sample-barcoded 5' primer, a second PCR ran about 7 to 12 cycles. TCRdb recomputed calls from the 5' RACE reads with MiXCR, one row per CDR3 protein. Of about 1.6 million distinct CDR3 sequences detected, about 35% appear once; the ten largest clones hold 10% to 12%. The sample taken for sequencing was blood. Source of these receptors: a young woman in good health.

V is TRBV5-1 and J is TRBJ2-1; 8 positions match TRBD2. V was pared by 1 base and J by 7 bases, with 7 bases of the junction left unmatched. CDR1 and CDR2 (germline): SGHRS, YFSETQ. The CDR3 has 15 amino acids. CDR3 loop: CASSLTGTSVNEQFF. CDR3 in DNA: TGCGCCAGCAGCTTGACCGGGACTAGTGTTAATGAGCAGTTCTTC.

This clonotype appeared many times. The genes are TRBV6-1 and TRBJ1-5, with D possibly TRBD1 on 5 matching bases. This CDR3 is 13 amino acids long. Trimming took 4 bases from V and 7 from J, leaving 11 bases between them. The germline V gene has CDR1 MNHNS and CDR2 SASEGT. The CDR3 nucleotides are TGTGCCAGCAGTGGGGAGGGGCACCAGCCCCAGCATTTT. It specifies CASSGEGHQPQHF.

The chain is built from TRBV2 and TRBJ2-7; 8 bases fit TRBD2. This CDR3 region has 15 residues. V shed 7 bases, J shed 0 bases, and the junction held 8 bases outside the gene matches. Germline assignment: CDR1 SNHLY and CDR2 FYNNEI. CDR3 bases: TGTGCCAGCAACCCCAGCGGGGGAAACTCCTACGAGCAGTACTTC. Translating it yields CASNPSGGNSYEQYF.

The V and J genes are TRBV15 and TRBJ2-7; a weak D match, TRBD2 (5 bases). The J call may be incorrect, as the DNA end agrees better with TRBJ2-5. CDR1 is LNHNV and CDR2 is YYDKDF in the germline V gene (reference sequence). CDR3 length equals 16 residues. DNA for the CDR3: TGTGCCACCAGCGGGGAGTTGGGTGGAGATTGTGAGACCCAGTACTTC. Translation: CATSGELGGDCETQYF.

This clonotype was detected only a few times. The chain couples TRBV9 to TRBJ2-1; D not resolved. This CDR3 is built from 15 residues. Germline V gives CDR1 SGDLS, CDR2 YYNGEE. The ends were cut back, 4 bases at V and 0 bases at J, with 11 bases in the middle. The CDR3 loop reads CASSPLQRSYNEQFF. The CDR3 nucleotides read TGTGCCAGCAGCCCCCTCCAGCGCTCCTACAATGAGCAGTTCTTC.

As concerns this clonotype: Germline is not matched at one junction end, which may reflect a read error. This CDR3 is CAGSGLAGTDTQYF. CDR3 nucleotide sequence: TGTGCCGGCAGTGGACTAGCGGGAACCGATACGCAGTATTTT. The rearrangement links TRBV6-2 or TRBV6-3 to TRBJ2-3, with 12 bases lining up with TRBD2. The CDR3 is 14 amino acids. The germline gives CDR1 MNHEY, CDR2 SVGEGT.

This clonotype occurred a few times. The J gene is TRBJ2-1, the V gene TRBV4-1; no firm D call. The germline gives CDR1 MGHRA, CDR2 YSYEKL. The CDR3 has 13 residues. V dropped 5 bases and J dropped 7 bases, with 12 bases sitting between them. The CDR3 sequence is CASSYQDGNEQFF. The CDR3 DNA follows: TGCGCCAGCAGCTACCAAGATGGGAATGAGCAGTTCTTC.

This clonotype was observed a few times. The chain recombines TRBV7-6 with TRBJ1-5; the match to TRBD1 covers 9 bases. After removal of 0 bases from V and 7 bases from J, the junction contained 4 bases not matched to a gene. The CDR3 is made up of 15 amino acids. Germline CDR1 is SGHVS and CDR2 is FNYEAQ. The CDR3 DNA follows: TGTGCCAGCAGCTTAGCACAGGGGGCTTGGCAGCCCCAGCATTTT. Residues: CASSLAQGAWQPQHF.

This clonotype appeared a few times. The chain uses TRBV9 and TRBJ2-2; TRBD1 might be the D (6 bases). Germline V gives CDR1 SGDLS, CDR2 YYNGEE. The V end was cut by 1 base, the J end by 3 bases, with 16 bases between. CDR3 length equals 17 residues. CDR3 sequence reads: CASSVFTRAGDTGELFF. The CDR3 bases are TGTGCCAGCAGCGTATTTACGCGGGCAGGGGACACCGGGGAGCTGTTTTTT.

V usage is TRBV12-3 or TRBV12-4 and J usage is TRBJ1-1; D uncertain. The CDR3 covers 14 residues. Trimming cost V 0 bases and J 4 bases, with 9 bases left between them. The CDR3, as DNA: TGTGCCAGCAGTTTAGCGCCGGACCTCACTGAAGCTTTCTTT. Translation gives CASSLAPDLTEAFF.

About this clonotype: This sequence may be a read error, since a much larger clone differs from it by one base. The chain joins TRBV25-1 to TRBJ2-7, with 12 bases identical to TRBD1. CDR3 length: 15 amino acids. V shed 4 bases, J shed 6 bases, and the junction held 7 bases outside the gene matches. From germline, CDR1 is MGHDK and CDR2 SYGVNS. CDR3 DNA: TGTGCCAGCAGTGGATCCAGGGGACAGGGGGCCGAGCAGTACTTC. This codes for CASSGSRGQGAEQYF.

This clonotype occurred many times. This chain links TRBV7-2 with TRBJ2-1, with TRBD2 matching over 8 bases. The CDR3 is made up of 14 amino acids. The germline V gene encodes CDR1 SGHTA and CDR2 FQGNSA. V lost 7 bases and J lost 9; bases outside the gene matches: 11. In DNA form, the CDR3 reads TGTGCCAGCACCCTCGGGACTAGAACTCCTGAGCAGTTCTTC. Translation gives CASTLGTRTPEQFF.

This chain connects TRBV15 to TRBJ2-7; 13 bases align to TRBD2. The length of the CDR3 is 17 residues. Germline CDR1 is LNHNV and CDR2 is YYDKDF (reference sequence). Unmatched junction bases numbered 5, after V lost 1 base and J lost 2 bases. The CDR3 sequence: CATSRGLAGGPTYEQYF. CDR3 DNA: TGTGCCACCAGCAGAGGACTAGCGGGGGGTCCAACCTACGAGCAGTACTTC.

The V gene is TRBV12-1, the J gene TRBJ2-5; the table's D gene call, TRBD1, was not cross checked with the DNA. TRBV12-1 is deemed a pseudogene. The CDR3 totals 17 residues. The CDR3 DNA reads TGTGCCAGCAGCCGAAGACCCCCAGGGGGGGATCAAGAGGCCCAGTACTTC. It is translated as CASSRRPPGGDQEAQYF.